These 28 T cell receptor beta chains share one sample of origin, sequenced in a study of T cells in women clearing cervical HPV infection. Measured with immunoSEQ multiplex PCR; TCRdb has only the in-frame clones, and not every one. The data show roughly 48,000 clones, and the top ten clones hold around 1.6%. What was sequenced was blood buffy coat. Receptors originate from a woman between 18 and 70 years old with a cervical HPV16 infection that either progressed to CIN3+ or cleared (not recorded which).

A remark on this clone: The read stops 3 residues short of the end of the CDR3; the missing end is completed from the germline J gene. The genes are TRBV29-1 and TRBJ2-3, with D maybe TRBD1 (5 bases). The CDR3 is 15 residues long. The V end was cut by 4 bases, the J end by 2 bases, with 16 bases between. Germline values: CDR1 SQVTM, CDR2 ANQGSEA. CDR3 DNA, as far as it was read: TGCAGCGTTGGGTTAGGGGCGGCAATCACAGATACG. This translates into CSVGLGAAITDT. The CDR3 in full is CSVGLGAAITDTQYF.

Note on this clone: Sequencing ends 3 residues short of the CDR3 end; the germline J gene provides the rest. V is TRBV19 and J is TRBJ2-1; a possible D gene is TRBD2 (6 bases). Germline V gene lookup returns CDR1 LNHDA and CDR2 SQIVND (reference sequence). V was shortened by 3 bases and J by 5 bases, with 14 bases between the two germline ends. CDR3 length: 15 residues. CDR3 DNA (partial): TGTGCCAGTAGTATCGACGGGGGTCGGCACAATGAG. As protein: CASSIDGGRHNE. The entire CDR3 protein reads CASSIDGGRHNEQFF. Full variable domain (missing parts from reference TRBV19 and TRBJ2-1): DGGITQSPKYLFRKEGQNVTLSCEQNLNHDAMYWYRQDPGQGLRLIYYSQIVNDFQKGDIAEGYSVSREKKESFPLTVTSAQKNPTAFYLCASSIDGGRHNEQFFGPGTRLTVL.

On this clone itself: The read gets to within 3 residues of the CDR3 end, and the germline J gene fills in the rest. V gene TRBV18 combines with J gene TRBJ1-1, with TRBD1 matching 8 bases. The CDR3 covers 15 residues. Germline assignment: CDR1 KGHSH and CDR2 LQKENI. Here the CDR3 reads CASSFTKDGQGEAFF. The sequenced part of the CDR3 DNA is TGTGCCAGCTCATTCACAAAAGATGGACAGGGAGAA.

Of note for this clone: Coverage ceases 3 residues before the CDR3 finishes, and the germline J gene fills in the end. The genes are TRBV10-3 and TRBJ2-3; D possibly corresponds to TRBD1 (6 bases). In germline, CDR1 is ENHRY, CDR2 SYGVKD. V lost 6 bases and J lost 4, with 14 bases in between. CDR3 length: 14 amino acids. Incomplete CDR3 DNA: TGTGCCATCAGCCCGACAGGTCGACCAGATACG. This translates into CAISPTGRPDT. The entire CDR3 protein reads CAISPTGRPDTQYF.

CDR3: CSVGTGKGEQYF. The CDR3 DNA, read in part, is TGCAGCGTTGGAACAGGGAAGGGCGAG. The chain combines TRBV29-1 with TRBJ2-7, with a possible D match to TRBD1 (6 bases). The CDR3 goes on 3 residues after the read ends, and that part is filled in from the germline J gene. The CDR3 sequence is 12 residues long. Germline V gene sequence: CDR1 SQVTM, CDR2 ANQGSEA. V lost 4 bases and J lost 6, with 13 bases in between.

To note about this clone: The CDR3 goes on 3 residues after the read ends, and that part is filled in from the germline J gene. This chain connects TRBV15 to TRBJ1-2; no clear D. The CDR3 has 15 amino acids. Trimming pared 5 bases from V and 1 base from J, leaving 14 bases between. Germline CDR1 LNHNV, CDR2 YYDKDF (reference sequence). The sequenced part of the CDR3 DNA is TGTGCCACCAGCGGCCAACGCGGTCTTAACTATGGC. Protein sequence: CATSGQRGLNYG. The CDR3 as a whole reads CATSGQRGLNYGYTF.

The DNA read from the CDR3 is TGTGCCAGTAGCCTAAACCTAGCGGACTACGAG. Its protein product is CASSLNLADYE. The entire CDR3 is CASSLNLADYEQYF. The chain combines TRBV19 with TRBJ2-7; 7 bases match TRBD2. The read is 3 residues too short to cover the CDR3 end, so that end is filled in from the germline J gene. The CDR3 runs 14 residues. V gave up 6 bases and J gave up 3 bases; unmatched junction bases: 8. Per germline, CDR1 LNHDA and CDR2 SQIVND (reference sequence).

In the case of this clone: The read stops 3 residues short of the end of the CDR3; the missing end is completed from the germline J gene. The rearrangement joins TRBV11-2 to TRBJ2-2; 11 positions match TRBD1. CDR3 length: 13 amino acids. Germline-derived CDR1 and CDR2 are SGHAT and FQNNGV. J lost 4 bases, V lost 11 bases, and 3 bases had no gene match. This CDR3 reads CAGGTGGTGELFF. Partial CDR3 DNA: TGTGCCGGGGGGACAGGGGGCACCGGGGAG.

Note on this clone: Read sequence stops 3 residues before the CDR3 end, and the germline J gene provides the missing end. The V call is TRBV12-3 or TRBV12-4, the J call TRBJ2-1; D not certain. Trimming took 0 bases from V and 9 from J, leaving 9 bases between them. The CDR3 covers 13 residues. The sequenced part of the CDR3 DNA is TGTGCCAGCAGTTTAGCGCATGGCGGTGAG. Translating it yields CASSLAHGGE. The CDR3 as a whole reads CASSLAHGGEQFF.

Partial CDR3 DNA: TGTGCCAGCAGCTTGACGGGACAGGAGCACTATGGC. Translation: CASSLTGQEHYG. The whole CDR3 region reads CASSLTGQEHYGYTF. The V call is TRBV5-6, the J call TRBJ1-2; 8 bases map to TRBD1. The read falls 3 residues short of the CDR3 end, and the missing part is taken from the germline J gene. With V trimmed by 1 base and J by 3 bases, 5 bases remained unmatched. Per germline, CDR1 SGHDT and CDR2 YYEEEE. This CDR3 comprises 15 residues.

Worth noting for this clone: The read gets to within 3 residues of the CDR3 end, and the germline J gene fills in the rest. The chain combines TRBV28 with TRBJ2-1; D unresolved. The CDR3 has 15 amino acids. V lost 2 bases and J 0 bases, leaving 8 bases between the germline ends. Germline V gene lookup returns CDR1 MDHEN and CDR2 SYDVKM. CDR3 sequence reads: CASSLRRSSYNEQFF. Incomplete CDR3 DNA: TGTGCCAGCAGTTTAAGGCGGAGCTCCTACAATGAG.

On this clone itself: The read ends 3 residues before the CDR3 terminus; that terminus is restored from the germline J gene. The V call is TRBV28, the J call TRBJ2-7; D possibly corresponds to TRBD1 (6 bases). V gave up 2 bases and J gave up 6 bases, with 14 bases separating them. Germline lookup yields CDR1 MDHEN and CDR2 SYDVKM. This CDR3 has 14 residues. CDR3 amino acids: CASSLTGITVEQYF. Partial CDR3 DNA: TGTGCCAGCAGTTTAACAGGGATAACTGTCGAG. Looking up the rest from reference TRBV28 and TRBJ2-7 gives the full variable domain: DVKVTQSSRYLVKRTGEKVFLECVQDMDHENMFWYRQDPGLGLRLIYFSYDVKMKEKGDIPEGYSVSREKKERFSLILESASTNQTSMYLCASSLTGITVEQYFGPGTRLTVT.

Regarding this clone: The read comes to an end 3 residues before the CDR3 does, leaving the germline J gene to fill in the end. The rearrangement links TRBV19 to TRBJ2-7, with 11 bases lining up with TRBD1. Germline V lookup: CDR1 LNHDA, CDR2 SQIVND (reference sequence). Losses at the gene ends were 4 bases for V and 5 bases for J; bases not matched to a gene: 10. This CDR3 spans 16 amino acids. The CDR3: CASSTQDRGLSNEQYF. The sequenced part of the CDR3 DNA is TGTGCCAGTAGTACCCAGGACAGGGGGCTTTCGAACGAG.

In the case of this clone: The CDR3 extends 3 residues past the end of the read, so its final part is completed from the germline J gene. The chain joins TRBV20-1 to TRBJ1-5; no firm D call. The length of the CDR3 is 15 residues. V lost 0 bases, J lost 2 bases, and 11 bases lay in between. CDR1 and CDR2 from the germline V gene are DFQATT and SNEGSKA (reference sequence). The DNA read from the CDR3 is TGCAGTGCTAGAGACCCCGTTGTCGGCAATCAGCCC. Translated, it gives CSARDPVVGNQP. In full, the CDR3 reads CSARDPVVGNQPQHF.

The DNA read from the CDR3 is TGCGCCAGCAGTGAGTTTCCGGGACAGGGCTCCTCTGGAAACACC. Protein: CASSEFPGQGSSGNT. The complete CDR3 protein is CASSEFPGQGSSGNTIYF. The chain has TRBV10-2 and TRBJ1-3; 9 nucleotides agree with TRBD1. The read ends 3 residues before the CDR3 terminus; that terminus is restored from the germline J gene. Germline CDR1 and CDR2: WSHSY and SAAADI. The junction had 7 bases not matched to a gene; V was cut back by 1 base and J by 0 bases. The CDR3 is made up of 18 amino acids.

In the case of this clone: Read coverage stops 3 residues before the CDR3 terminus; the germline J gene supplies the remainder. The J gene is TRBJ2-1, the V gene TRBV20-1; TRBD2 matches at 10 bases. Germline V CDR1 and CDR2: DFQATT, SNEGSKA (reference sequence). This CDR3 is 14 amino acids long. With V trimmed by 4 bases and J by 8 bases, 8 bases remained unmatched. Partial CDR3 DNA: TGCAGTGCTATCAAAAGCGGGAGGGGCGATGAG. As protein: CSAIKSGRGDE. The entire CDR3 reads CSAIKSGRGDEQFF.

Notes on this clone: The read ends 3 residues before the CDR3 terminus; that terminus is restored from the germline J gene. This rearrangement joins TRBV7-2 to TRBJ2-7; 7 nucleotides match TRBD2. The CDR3 loop spans 14 amino acids. The germline CDR1 and CDR2 sequences are SGHTA and FQGNSA. Germline trimming cut 5 bases from V and 4 bases from J; bases unmatched to any gene: 8. The sequenced CDR3 bases are TGTGCCAGCAGCCGGGTGGGGGGGAGTTACGAG. This codes for CASSRVGGSYE. The whole CDR3 protein reads CASSRVGGSYEQYF. Filled out from reference TRBV7-2 and TRBJ2-7, the complete variable domain reads GAGVSQSPSNKVTEKGKDVELRCDPISGHTALYWYRQSLGQGLEFLIYFQGNSAPDKSGLPSDRFSAERTGGSVSTLTIQRTQQEDSAVYLCASSRVGGSYEQYFGPGTRLTVT.

With respect to this clone: The DNA ends 3 residues before the CDR3 does, and the rest of the CDR3 is filled in from the germline J gene. The chain uses TRBV5-1 and TRBJ2-5; TRBD2 agrees at 9 bases. J gave up 2 bases and V 4 bases, and 9 bases lay outside the gene matches. The germline CDR1 and CDR2 sequences are SGHRS and YFSETQ. CDR3 length: 16 amino acids. The CDR3 reads CASSAGGAGIQETQYF. The sequenced part of the CDR3 DNA is TGCGCCAGCAGCGCGGGGGGGGCTGGGATACAAGAGACC.

To note about this clone: Read coverage stops 3 residues before the CDR3 terminus; the germline J gene supplies the remainder. The genes are TRBV28 and TRBJ2-7; TRBD2 aligns across 8 bases. V dropped 5 bases and J dropped 3; count of bases not matched to a gene: 9. Germline V gene lookup returns CDR1 MDHEN and CDR2 SYDVKM. The length of the CDR3 is 15 residues. This CDR3 is CASSPLGSGIYEQYF. CDR3 bases read: TGTGCCAGCAGTCCTCTCGGTAGCGGGATCTACGAG.

Note on this clone: The read terminates 3 residues before the CDR3 end, so the remaining end is supplied by the germline J gene. This chain joins TRBV7-3 and TRBJ1-1; a weak D match, TRBD1 (5 bases). The CDR3 is made up of 15 amino acids. V shed 1 base and J shed 0 bases, with 9 bases lying between them. Germline CDR1 is SGHTA and CDR2 is FQGTGA. The CDR3 bases that were read are TGTGCCAGCAGCTTAAGTGGGGCCTTGAACACTGAA. Protein: CASSLSGALNTE. The CDR3 in full is CASSLSGALNTEAFF.

As concerns this clone: The read comes to an end 3 residues before the CDR3 does, leaving the germline J gene to fill in the end. The chain has TRBV18 and TRBJ1-3, with TRBD1 matching over 7 bases. Losses at the gene ends were 1 base for V and 2 bases for J; bases not matched to a gene: 2. The germline gives CDR1 KGHSH, CDR2 LQKENI. The CDR3 runs 15 residues. The chain's CDR3 is CASSPRRGAGNTIYF. The covered CDR3 bases are TGTGCCAGCTCACCACGCAGGGGGGCTGGAAACACC.

On this clone: The read terminates 3 residues before the CDR3 end, so the remaining end is supplied by the germline J gene. The V gene is TRBV5-5, the J gene TRBJ1-3; perhaps TRBD1 as D (6 bases). CDR1 SGHKS and CDR2 YYEKEE come from the germline V gene (reference sequence). The CDR3 runs 14 residues. V gave up 3 bases and J gave up 4 bases, with 11 bases separating them. The CDR3 region is CASSSRDMGNTIYF. The sequenced part of the CDR3 DNA is TGTGCCAGCAGCTCCCGGGACATGGGAAACACC.

As to this clone: The CDR3 end lies 3 residues beyond the end of the read and is filled in from the germline J gene. J is TRBJ2-7 and V is TRBV7-8, with 7 positions matching TRBD2. The CDR3 covers 15 residues. The junction had 12 bases not matched to a gene; V was cut back by 4 bases and J by 6 bases. In germline, CDR1 is SGHVS, CDR2 FQNEAQ. Incomplete CDR3 DNA: TGTGCCAGCAGCTCCGGTTCTGGGGGGGAGGCCGAG. Its translation: CASSSGSGGEAE. The CDR3 reads in full as CASSSGSGGEAEQYF.

On this clone itself: From the germline J gene comes the end of the CDR3, since the read stops 3 residues before it. The chain joins TRBV4-2 to TRBJ1-6; maybe TRBD1 (5 bases). CDR1 is LGHNA, CDR2 YNFKEQ, per germline. CDR3 length: 18 amino acids. The germline V and J ends were trimmed by 0 bases and 6 bases, with 18 bases remaining between them. CDR3 residues: CASSQDFYRAGFNSPLHF. The CDR3 DNA, read in part, is TGTGCCAGCAGCCAAGATTTCTACAGAGCAGGGTTTAATTCACCC.

On this clone itself: The CDR3 goes on 3 residues after the read ends, and that part is filled in from the germline J gene. The chain is built from TRBV29-1 and TRBJ2-3; 7 nucleotides match TRBD2. The CDR3 sequence is 14 residues long. Germline V CDR1 and CDR2: SQVTM, ANQGSEA. The V segment lost 6 bases and the J segment 2 bases; nucleotides outside the gene matches: 8. The CDR3 sequence is CSVSPGLITDTQYF. CDR3 DNA (partial): TGCAGCGTGTCACCGGGACTAATCACAGATACG.

Remarks on this clone: The sequence runs out 3 residues before the end of the CDR3; the remainder is reconstructed from the germline J gene. The chain is built from TRBV12-3 or TRBV12-4 and TRBJ2-5, with 9 bases that match TRBD2. CDR3 length: 17 residues. The junction had 11 bases not matched to a gene; V was cut back by 1 base and J by 5 bases. CDR3 loop: CASSLVVSGGREETQYF. The sequenced CDR3 bases are TGTGCCAGCAGTTTAGTCGTTAGCGGGGGACGAGAGGAGACC.

A remark on this clone: The read is 3 residues too short to cover the CDR3 end, so that end is filled in from the germline J gene. This chain connects TRBV18 to TRBJ2-7, with 7 bases identical to TRBD1. The CDR3 loop spans 15 amino acids. Germline lookup yields CDR1 KGHSH and CDR2 LQKENI. Trimming removed 3 bases from V and 4 bases from J; junction bases left unmatched: 9. CDR3 region: CASSPKTGLLYEQYF. CDR3 DNA (partial): TGTGCCAGCTCACCCAAGACAGGGTTACTATACGAG.

Concerning this clone: With the read ending 3 residues before the CDR3 end, the germline J gene is used to fill in that end. The V call is TRBV7-9, the J call TRBJ2-7, with D perhaps matching TRBD1 (6 bases). This CDR3 region has 15 residues. Trimming removed 5 bases from V and 1 base from J, with 15 bases in between. CDR1 and CDR2 from the germline V gene are SEHNR and FQNEAQ (reference sequence). CDR3 sequence reads: CASSARQVKSYEQYF. Incomplete CDR3 DNA: TGTGCCAGCAGCGCCCGACAGGTAAAGTCCTACGAG.